This T cell receptor (beta chain) was identified in a study of shared clonotypes between healthy human individuals. Naive CD45RA+ and memory CD45RA-negative subsets were split from CD4+ cells. Each PCR replicate from the sorted subsets contained about 200 ng DNA, which is about 30,000 T cell genomes. The table came from immunoSEQ multiplex PCR; TCRdb's copy has only in-frame clones and leaves some out. This repertoire shows more than 550,000 clones, 55% to 75% found once; its top ten account for around 1.8%. Trimming stripped 4 bases from V and 0 bases from J, with 17 bases between. The CDR3 length is 16 residues. Germline V gene sequence: CDR1 SGHNT, CDR2 YYREEE (reference sequence).

This chain connects TRBV5-4 to TRBJ2-7, with D perhaps TRBD1 (6 bases). The source of this sequence is a woman aged 25 to 45 in good health. Sequenced input: memory CD4+ T cells sorted from blood. Described subset: CD45RA-negative fraction. The CDR3 nucleotides are TGTGCCAGCAGCGAGGGGGACCGTGATAGCTCCTACGAGCAGTACTTC. This gives the protein CASSEGDRDSSYEQYF.